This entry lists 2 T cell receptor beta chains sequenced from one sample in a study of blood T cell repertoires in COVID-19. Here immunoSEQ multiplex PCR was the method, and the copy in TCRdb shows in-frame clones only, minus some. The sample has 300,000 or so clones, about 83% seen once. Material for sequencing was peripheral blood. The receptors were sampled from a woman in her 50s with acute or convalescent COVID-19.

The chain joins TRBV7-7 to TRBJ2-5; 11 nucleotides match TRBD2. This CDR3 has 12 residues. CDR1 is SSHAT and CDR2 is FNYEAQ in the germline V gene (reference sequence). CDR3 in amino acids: CASGTSGETQYF. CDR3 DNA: TGTGCTAGCGGGACTAGCGGAGAGACCCAGTACTTC.

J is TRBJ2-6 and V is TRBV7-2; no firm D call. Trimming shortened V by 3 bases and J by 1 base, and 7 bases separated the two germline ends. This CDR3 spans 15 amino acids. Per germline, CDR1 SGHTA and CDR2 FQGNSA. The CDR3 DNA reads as TGTGCCAGCAGCTTGCGTCTTTCTGGGGCCAACGTCCTGACTTTC. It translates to CASSLRLSGANVLTF.